The 19 T cell receptor beta chains presented below share a single source sample, sequenced in a study of blood T cell repertoires in COVID-19. Profiled with immunoSEQ multiplex PCR; TCRdb holds only in-frame clones, not every one. The sample has about 160,000 clones; roughly 90% are singletons. Source material: PBMCs or T cells enriched from blood (not recorded which). The source is a woman between 45 and 60 years old who had recovered from COVID-19.

The V call is TRBV9, the J call TRBJ1-6, with 8 bases lining up with TRBD1. Germline CDR1 is SGDLS and CDR2 is YYNGEE. J was trimmed by 11 bases and V by 3 bases; bases with no gene match: 13. CDR3 size: 16 residues. The CDR3 DNA reads TGTGCCAGCAGCGCAGGGGGCCGGCGGGGCGACGCACCCCTCCACTTT. This encodes CASSAGGRRGDAPLHF.

The chain is built from TRBV28 and TRBJ1-1, with D perhaps matching TRBD1 (6 bases). CDR3 length: 13 residues. The ends were cut back, 6 bases at V and 3 bases at J, with 11 bases in the middle. The germline V gene encodes CDR1 MDHEN and CDR2 SYDVKM. The CDR3 protein is CASSATGYTEAFF. CDR3 nucleotide sequence: TGTGCCAGCAGCGCGACAGGTTACACTGAAGCTTTCTTT.

The chain uses TRBV6-2 or TRBV6-3 and TRBJ1-1, with 9 bases fitting TRBD1. Germline trimming cut 6 bases from V and 4 bases from J; bases unmatched to any gene: 12. Germline V lookup: CDR1 MNHEY, CDR2 SVGEGT. The CDR3 contains 16 residues. This CDR3 reads CASSPRTGVGTTEAFF. The DNA of the CDR3 is TGTGCCAGCAGCCCACGGACAGGGGTTGGGACCACTGAAGCTTTCTTT.

This chain joins TRBV27 and TRBJ2-2; 7 positions match TRBD1. The CDR3 consists of 15 residues. Germline CDR1 is MNHEY and CDR2 is SMNVEV (reference sequence). Trimming took 6 bases from V and 0 from J; bases not matched to a gene: 4. In nucleotides, the CDR3 is TGTGCCAGCAGATCGGGACAGACGAACACCGGGGAGCTGTTTTTT. Its translation: CASRSGQTNTGELFF.

The chain uses TRBV5-1 and TRBJ1-2; the D gene is possibly TRBD1 (5 bases). V lost 4 bases and J lost 7, with 17 bases in between. The CDR3 is made up of 14 amino acids. Per the germline V gene, CDR1 is SGHRS and CDR2 is YFSETQ. The CDR3 sequence is CASSLHQGYFGYTF. The DNA of the CDR3 is TGCGCCAGCAGCCTCCACCAGGGATACTTTGGCTACACCTTC.

The V gene is TRBV12-3 or TRBV12-4, the J gene TRBJ1-2; no reliable D call. V dropped 6 bases and J dropped 1 base, with 6 bases sitting between them. The CDR3 is 12 residues long. As DNA, the CDR3 is TGTGCCAGCAGGGCCCTTAACTATGGCTACACCTTC. This sequence encodes CASRALNYGYTF.

The chain uses TRBV7-2 and TRBJ1-6; tentative D call: TRBD1 (6 bases). The germline V gene encodes CDR1 SGHTA and CDR2 FQGNSA. Trimming stripped 7 bases from V and 7 bases from J, with 20 bases between. The CDR3 has 16 amino acids. The CDR3 loop reads CASTLQGTQLNSPLHF. As DNA, the CDR3 is TGTGCCAGCACCCTCCAAGGGACACAGCTCAATTCACCCCTCCACTTT.

The chain combines TRBV18 with TRBJ2-1; D remains ambiguous. The V gene's germline CDR1 is KGHSH and CDR2 LQKENI. V was shortened by 3 bases and J by 5 bases, with 5 bases between the two germline ends. The CDR3 is 12 amino acids. The CDR3 here is CASSPSNNEQFF. The CDR3 nucleotides are TGTGCCAGCTCACCCAGTAACAATGAGCAGTTCTTC.

The V call is TRBV6-4, the J call TRBJ2-1, with TRBD1 matching over 9 bases. V dropped 2 bases and J dropped 8; count of bases not matched to a gene: 1. The CDR3 runs 13 residues. Looked up from germline, CDR1 is MRHNA and CDR2 is SNTAGT. CDR3 sequence reads: CASSDGDRDEQFF. As DNA, the CDR3 is TGTGCCAGCAGTGACGGGGACAGGGATGAGCAGTTCTTC.

The J gene is TRBJ2-5, the V gene TRBV5-1; D is uncertain. V lost 1 base and J 2 bases, leaving 3 bases between the germline ends. The CDR3 covers 12 residues. Germline V lookup: CDR1 SGHRS, CDR2 YFSETQ. The CDR3 DNA sequence: TGCGCCAGCAGCTTGCAGCAAGAGACCCAGTACTTC. As protein: CASSLQQETQYF.

The rearrangement uses TRBV27 and TRBJ2-7; 7 bases match TRBD1. CDR1 is MNHEY and CDR2 is SMNVEV in the germline V gene (reference sequence). Germline trimming cut 4 bases from V and 4 bases from J; bases unmatched to any gene: 7. CDR3 length equals 14 residues. The CDR3 loop is CASSYGAQGYEQYF. CDR3 in DNA: TGTGCCAGCAGTTACGGAGCACAGGGGTACGAGCAGTACTTC.

The V gene is TRBV2, the J gene TRBJ1-4; D is uncertain. The V gene's germline CDR1 is SNHLY and CDR2 FYNNEI. The CDR3 runs 15 residues. V lost 4 bases and J lost 4, with 13 bases in between. The CDR3 protein is CASSGLALGNEKLFF. The CDR3 coding sequence is TGTGCCAGCAGTGGACTCGCTTTGGGTAATGAAAAACTGTTTTTT.

This sequence joins TRBV3-1 (or the pseudogene TRBV3-2) and TRBJ2-3; 10 bases match TRBD2. Per germline, CDR1 LGHDT and CDR2 YNNKEL (reference sequence). V trimming: 5 bases; J trimming: 5 bases; junction bases outside the gene matches: 10. The CDR3 spans 16 residues. In DNA form, the CDR3 reads TGTGCCAGCAGCTCCGTAGCGGGGGGCCCTGGAGATACGCAGTATTTT. It specifies CASSSVAGGPGDTQYF.

The gene calls are TRBV18 and TRBJ1-4, with TRBD1 matching over 7 bases. Per germline, CDR1 KGHSH and CDR2 LQKENI. V lost 5 bases to trimming and J lost 3 bases; unmatched junction nucleotides: 3. The CDR3 contains 14 residues. CDR3 loop: CASSWTGANEKLFF. CDR3 nucleotides: TGTGCCAGCTCATGGACAGGCGCTAATGAAAAACTGTTTTTT.

The V gene is TRBV4-3, the J gene TRBJ2-2; 13 nucleotides match TRBD2. Losses at the gene ends were 4 bases for V and 6 bases for J; bases not matched to a gene: 2. Germline V gene lookup returns CDR1 LGHNA and CDR2 YSLEER. CDR3 size: 15 residues. CDR3 region: CASSLGTSGAGELFF. The CDR3 DNA follows: TGCGCCAGCAGCCTGGGGACTAGCGGGGCCGGGGAGCTGTTTTTT.

This clone was observed once. This chain connects TRBV19 to TRBJ1-2; possible D gene TRBD1, 5 bases. V lost 7 bases to trimming and J lost 3 bases, with 12 bases between them. The CDR3 length is 13 residues. CDR1 and CDR2 (germline): LNHDA, SQIVND (reference sequence). Here the CDR3 DNA reads TGTGCCAGTACCCCTCAGGGTGACTATGGCTACACCTTC. Its protein is CASTPQGDYGYTF.

This rearrangement joins TRBV29-1 to TRBJ2-1, with 9 bases fitting TRBD2. The CDR3 extends over 13 amino acids. Per germline, CDR1 SQVTM and CDR2 ANQGSEA. V shed 4 bases, J shed 8 bases, and the junction held 6 bases outside the gene matches. The chain's CDR3 is CSVGRGGTDEQFF. The CDR3 nucleotides read TGCAGCGTTGGGCGGGGGGGCACAGATGAGCAGTTCTTC.

The chain carries TRBV6-1 and TRBJ1-1, with a tentative D call TRBD1 (5 bases). V lost 1 base and J lost 11, with 14 bases in between. CDR3 size: 13 residues. Germline V gene sequence: CDR1 MNHNS, CDR2 SASEGT. This CDR3 reads CASSEVGESGAFF. DNA for the CDR3: TGTGCCAGCAGTGAAGTAGGGGAGAGCGGGGCTTTCTTT.

The chain carries TRBV15 and TRBJ1-6; the D gene is possibly TRBD1 (5 bases). V shed 3 bases and J shed 4 bases, with 7 bases lying between them. Per the germline V gene, CDR1 is LNHNV and CDR2 is YYDKDF (reference sequence). The length of the CDR3 is 14 residues. The CDR3 region is CATSSRAYNSPLHF. CDR3 DNA: TGTGCCACCAGCAGCAGGGCGTATAATTCACCCCTCCACTTT.